This T cell receptor beta chain was profiled in a study of blood T cell repertoires in COVID-19. Assay: immunoSEQ multiplex PCR; the TCRdb copy retains only in-frame clones and omits some. The sample has more than 90,000 clones; almost 95% are singletons. The CDR3 runs 10 residues. Germline V gene lookup returns CDR1 MDHEN and CDR2 SYDVKM. A remark on this clone: Germline and junction disagree at one end, which may indicate a read error.

This chain connects TRBV28 to TRBJ2-7; the D is unclear. This receptor was obtained from a man between 50 and 59 years old with active COVID-19. Source material: peripheral blood. The CDR3 coding sequence is TGTGCCAGCAGTTCCTCCGAGCAGTACTTC. Amino acids: CASSSSEQYF.